This T cell receptor (beta chain) was observed in a study of cytomegalovirus exposure and HLA in healthy donors. A multiplex PCR was run with 60 Vbeta primers and 13 Jbeta primers. Sequencing was performed with immunoSEQ multiplex PCR; in TCRdb, only in-frame clones are kept and a portion is missing. The sample holds some 200,000 clones, over 80% seen once. Comment on this clone: In the same sample, other DNA sequences code for this CDR3.

The clonotype was recovered from a boy aged 2 to 10 in good health and CMV-seronegative. Sequencing was carried out using PBMCs.

Written as DNA, the CDR3 is TGTGCCAGCAGTGTGACAGGGAAAGTCGATGAGCAGTTCTTC. The encoded protein is CASSVTGKVDEQFF. This chain joins TRBV25-1 and TRBJ2-1; 7 bases are shared with TRBD1. V lost 4 bases, J lost 8 bases, and 8 bases stayed unmatched. This CDR3 comprises 14 residues. The germline V gene has CDR1 MGHDK and CDR2 SYGVNS.